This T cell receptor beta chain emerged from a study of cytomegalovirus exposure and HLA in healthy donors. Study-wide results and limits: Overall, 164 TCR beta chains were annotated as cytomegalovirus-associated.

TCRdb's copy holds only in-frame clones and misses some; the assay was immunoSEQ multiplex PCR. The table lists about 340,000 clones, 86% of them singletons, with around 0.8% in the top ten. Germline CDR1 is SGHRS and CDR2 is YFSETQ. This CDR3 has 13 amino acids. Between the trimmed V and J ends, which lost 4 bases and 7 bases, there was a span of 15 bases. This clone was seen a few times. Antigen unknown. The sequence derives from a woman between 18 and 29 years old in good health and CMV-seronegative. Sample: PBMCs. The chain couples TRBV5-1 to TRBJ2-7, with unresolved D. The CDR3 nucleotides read TGCGCCAGCAGCCTCGCCACCGAGAGGGAGCAGTACTTC. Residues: CASSLATEREQYF.